Shown below are 2 T cell receptor beta chains from a single sample sequenced in a study of spatial heterogeneity in lung cancer. TCRdb fed the 5' RACE reads into MiXCR, producing one record per CDR3 protein. The data contain about 80,000 distinct CDR3 sequences, about 7.8% of them singletons. Time point meaning: sample taken at primary tumor resection. The specimen comprised PBMCs, sampled at surgery. Receptor source: a male donor with early-stage non-small cell lung cancer.

This clonotype appeared a few times. J is TRBJ1-4 and V is TRBV7-2, with 8 nucleotides matching TRBD1. The trim removed 5 bases at V and 11 bases at J, leaving 10 bases unmatched. Germline assignment: CDR1 SGHTA and CDR2 FQGNSA. The length of the CDR3 is 14 residues. The CDR3 loop reads CASSHDRGVKKLFF. The CDR3 nucleotides read TGTGCCAGCAGCCACGACAGGGGTGTGAAGAAACTGTTTTTT. The variable domain in full, with the rest retrieved from reference TRBV7-2 and TRBJ1-4, is GAGVSQSPSNKVTEKGKDVELRCDPISGHTALYWYRQSLGQGLEFLIYFQGNSAPDKSGLPSDRFSAERTGGSVSTLTIQRTQQEDSAVYLCASSHDRGVKKLFFGSGTQLSVL.

The V gene is TRBV7-3, the J gene TRBJ1-1; 7 bases line up with TRBD1. This CDR3 is built from 15 residues. The V gene end was trimmed by 6 bases and the J gene end by 3 bases; junction bases not matched to a gene: 10. Germline-derived CDR1 and CDR2 are SGHTA and FQGTGA. The CDR3 nucleotides are TGTGCCAGCAGGTTAGCAGGGGGATCGTACACTGAAGCTTTCTTT. This sequence encodes CASRLAGGSYTEAFF.